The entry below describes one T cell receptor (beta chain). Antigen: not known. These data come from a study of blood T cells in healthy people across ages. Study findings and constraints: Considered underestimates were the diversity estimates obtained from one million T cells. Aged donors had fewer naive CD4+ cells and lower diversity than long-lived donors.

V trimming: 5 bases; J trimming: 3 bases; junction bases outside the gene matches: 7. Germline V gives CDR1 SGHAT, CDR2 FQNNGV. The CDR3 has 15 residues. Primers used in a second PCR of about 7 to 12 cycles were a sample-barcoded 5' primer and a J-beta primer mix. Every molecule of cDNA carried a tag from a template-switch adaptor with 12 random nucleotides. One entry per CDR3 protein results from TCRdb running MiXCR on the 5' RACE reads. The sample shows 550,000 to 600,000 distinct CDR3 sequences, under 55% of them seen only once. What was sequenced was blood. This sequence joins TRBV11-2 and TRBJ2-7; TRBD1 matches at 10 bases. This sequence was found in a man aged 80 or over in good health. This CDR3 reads CASSLRQGAIYEQYF. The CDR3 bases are TGTGCCAGCAGCCTCAGACAGGGGGCAATCTACGAGCAGTACTTC.